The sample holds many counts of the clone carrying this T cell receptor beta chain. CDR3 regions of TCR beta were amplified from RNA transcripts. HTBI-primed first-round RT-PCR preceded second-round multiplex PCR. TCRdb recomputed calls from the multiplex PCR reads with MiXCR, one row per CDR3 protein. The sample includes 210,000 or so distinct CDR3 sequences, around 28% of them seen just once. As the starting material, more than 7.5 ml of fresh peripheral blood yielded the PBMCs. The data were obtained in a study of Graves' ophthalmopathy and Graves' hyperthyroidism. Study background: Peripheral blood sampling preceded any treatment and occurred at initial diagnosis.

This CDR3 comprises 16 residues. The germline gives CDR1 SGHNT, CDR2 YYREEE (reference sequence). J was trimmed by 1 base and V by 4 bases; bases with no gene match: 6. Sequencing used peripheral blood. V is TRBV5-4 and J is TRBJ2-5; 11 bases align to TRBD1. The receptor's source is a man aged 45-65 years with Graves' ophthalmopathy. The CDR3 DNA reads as TGTGCCAGCAGCCCACCCGGGACAGGGGGCCAAGAGACCCAGTACTTC. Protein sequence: CASSPPGTGGQETQYF.